The text below deals with one T cell receptor beta chain. Its cognate antigen is unknown. The sample is drawn from a study of T cells in Graves' hyperthyroidism and ophthalmopathy. Patients were excluded for uncontrolled infection, other autoimmune disease, pregnancy or lactation. Regions amplified from RNA transcripts were the TCR beta CDR3 regions. A set of HTBI primers served as the primers for a first-round RT-PCR of the TCR CDR3. TCRdb fed the multiplex PCR reads into MiXCR, producing one record per CDR3 protein. The table shows roughly 720,000 distinct CDR3 sequences, with roughly 17% occurring only once. V was cut by 5 bases and J by 2 bases, with 13 bases left in between. The CDR3 covers 14 residues. CDR1 is SGHAT, CDR2 FQNNGV, per germline. Study-wide points: Blood also held most thyroid clonotypes expanded beyond 0.001. Separating ophthalmopathy from stable hyperthyroidism was achieved by a 13 V-J model. For ophthalmopathy, model prediction preceded onset by a median approximately 6 months.

This receptor was identified in a man aged 50-60 years with Graves' hyperthyroidism. Sequencing input: blood. The chain has TRBV11-2 and TRBJ2-7; no definite D call. CDR3 in amino acids: CASSPVKGPYEQYF. CDR3 DNA: TGTGCCAGCAGCCCGGTAAAGGGCCCCTACGAGCAGTACTTC.